This T cell receptor (beta chain) is from a study of T cell repertoires in cytomegalovirus infection. CDR1 and CDR2 (germline): SGHAT, FQNNGV. CDR3 length: 15 amino acids. The J segment lost 0 bases and the V segment lost 5 bases, leaving 4 bases of the junction unmatched. TCRdb analysed the reads with MiXCR anew, one entry per CDR3 protein. The data contain hundreds of thousands of distinct CDR3 sequences, 30% to 40% of them singletons. With regard to this clonotype: Its antigen is unknown.

The receptor's source is a human donor in good health (CMV status not recorded). Some clones in this sample may be carry-over from other donors' samples. The source material was cultured CD8+ T cells from PBMCs, sampled from culture after CMV antigen stimulation. This chain joins TRBV11-2 and TRBJ2-1; 7 bases align to TRBD2. CDR3 nucleotides: TGTGCCAGCAGCGTGGGACTAACCTCCTACAATGAGCAGTTCTTC. This encodes CASSVGLTSYNEQFF.